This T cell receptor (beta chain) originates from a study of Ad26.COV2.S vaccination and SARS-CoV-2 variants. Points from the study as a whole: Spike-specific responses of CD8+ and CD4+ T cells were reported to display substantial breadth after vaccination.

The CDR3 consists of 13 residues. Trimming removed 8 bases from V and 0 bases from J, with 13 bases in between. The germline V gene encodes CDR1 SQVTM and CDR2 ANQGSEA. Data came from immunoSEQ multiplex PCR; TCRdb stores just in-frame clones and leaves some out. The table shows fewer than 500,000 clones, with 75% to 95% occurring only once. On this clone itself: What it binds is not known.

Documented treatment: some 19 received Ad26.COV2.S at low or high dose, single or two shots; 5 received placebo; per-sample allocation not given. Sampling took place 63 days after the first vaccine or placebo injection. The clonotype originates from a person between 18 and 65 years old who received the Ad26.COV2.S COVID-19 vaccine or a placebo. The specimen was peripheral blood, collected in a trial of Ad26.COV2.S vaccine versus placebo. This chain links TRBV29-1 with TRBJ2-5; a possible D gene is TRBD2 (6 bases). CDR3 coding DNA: TGCAGCACCCCCGGCGGGGACCAAGAGACCCAGTACTTC. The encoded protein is CSTPGGDQETQYF.